This T cell receptor beta chain emerged from a study of OX40 agonist ivuxolimab in advanced cancers. Whole-study context: Dose-escalation patients' cancers were hepatocellular carcinoma, melanoma, renal cell or head and neck cancer.

V was trimmed by 5 bases and J by 3 bases, leaving 19 bases between them. CDR3 length: 16 residues. Germline V gene sequence: CDR1 SGHRS, CDR2 YFSETQ. Autoimmune disease history or systemic immunosuppression barred patients. Data came from immunoSEQ multiplex PCR; TCRdb stores just in-frame clones and leaves some out. The sample carries about 19,000 clones, about nine tenths recorded once. This sequence originates from an adult with an advanced solid tumor such as melanoma, head and neck, liver or kidney cancer. The specimen comprised CD4+ or CD8+ T cells sorted from blood, sampled in a trial of the OX40 agonist ivuxolimab. The chain is built from TRBV5-1 and TRBJ2-3, with a weak D call TRBD2 (6 bases). For the CDR3, the DNA is TGCGCCAGCAGTTCAACCCGTGGGGCGGGGACAGATACGCAGTATTTT. It specifies CASSSTRGAGTDTQYF. Variable domain in full (rest from reference TRBV5-1 and TRBJ2-3): KAGVTQTPRYLIKTRGQQVTLSCSPISGHRSVSWYQQTPGQGLQFLFEYFSETQRNKGNFPGRFSGRQFSNSRSEMNVSTLELGDSALYLCASSSTRGAGTDTQYFGPGTRLTVL.